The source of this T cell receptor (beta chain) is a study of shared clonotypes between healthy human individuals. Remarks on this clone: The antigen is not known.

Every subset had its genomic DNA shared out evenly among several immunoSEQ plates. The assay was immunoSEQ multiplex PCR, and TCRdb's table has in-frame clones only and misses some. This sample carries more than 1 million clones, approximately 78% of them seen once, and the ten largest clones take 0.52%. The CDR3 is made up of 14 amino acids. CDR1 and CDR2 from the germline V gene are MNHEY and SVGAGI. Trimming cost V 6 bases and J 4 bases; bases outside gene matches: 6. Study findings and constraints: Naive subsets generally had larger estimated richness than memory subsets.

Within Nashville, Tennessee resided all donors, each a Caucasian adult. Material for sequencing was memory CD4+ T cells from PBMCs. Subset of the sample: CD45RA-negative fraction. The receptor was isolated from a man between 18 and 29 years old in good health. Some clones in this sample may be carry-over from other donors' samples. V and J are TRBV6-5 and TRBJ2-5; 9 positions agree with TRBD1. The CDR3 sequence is CASRQDRGRETQYF. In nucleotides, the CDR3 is TGTGCCAGCAGGCAAGACAGGGGGAGAGAGACCCAGTACTTC.